These 3 T cell receptor beta chains were sequenced from one sample in a study of identical twins. TCRdb re-derived calls from the 5' RACE reads in MiXCR, one entry per CDR3 protein. The sample comprises 1.5 million to 2 million distinct CDR3 sequences, around 29% of which are singletons, and under 0.35% rests with the top ten. The specimen sequenced was cord blood. The receptors here all came from a newborn girl in good health.

The J gene is TRBJ1-2, the V gene TRBV7-9; 7 positions match TRBD1. CDR1 is SEHNR, CDR2 FQNEAQ, per germline (reference sequence). The V segment lost 5 bases and the J segment 0 bases; nucleotides outside the gene matches: 3. The length of the CDR3 is 14 residues. The CDR3 loop is CASSNTGANYGYTF. The CDR3 bases are TGTGCCAGCAGCAACACAGGGGCTAACTATGGCTACACCTTC.

This rearrangement joins TRBV12-3 or TRBV12-4 to TRBJ2-3; no firm D call. The CDR3 sequence is 11 residues long. The V gene lost 3 bases and the J gene lost 7 bases, with 5 bases spanning the gap. The CDR3 here is CASSLVNTQYF. In DNA, the CDR3 is TGTGCCAGCAGTTTGGTAAATACGCAGTATTTT.

The chain has TRBV20-1 and TRBJ1-1; 8 bases match TRBD1. This CDR3 has 15 residues. The V and J ends lost 1 base and 3 bases, in that order; junction bases with no gene match: 7. Germline V CDR1 and CDR2: DFQATT, SNEGSKA (reference sequence). The CDR3 coding sequence is TGCAGTGCTAGAGTTAGGACAGGGAGGGACACTGAAGCTTTCTTT. Its protein is CSARVRTGRDTEAFF.